A single sample gave rise to the 20 T cell receptor beta chains below, sequenced in a study of immune evolution from preneoplasia to lung adenocarcinoma. Using immunoSEQ multiplex PCR, the repertoire was profiled, and TCRdb retains in-frame clones only, with some absent. Here the sample spans about 8,200 clones, more than 75% being singletons. What was sequenced was FFPE adjacent normal lung tissue. These receptors all come from a person aged 70 to 85 with lung adenocarcinoma.

The rearrangement joins TRBV28 to TRBJ2-5, with D possibly matching TRBD2 (6 bases). V lost 4 bases and J lost 5, with 17 bases in between. The V gene's germline CDR1 is MDHEN and CDR2 SYDVKM. The CDR3 is 15 amino acids. The CDR3 DNA sequence: TGTGCCAGCAGTTCGGTGGGGGGAGAAACGGAGACCCAGTACTTC. It codes for CASSSVGGETETQYF.

The rearrangement links TRBV6-6 to TRBJ2-2; D perhaps matches TRBD1 (7 bases). The CDR3 length is 14 residues. The V and J ends lost 8 bases and 5 bases respectively, with 15 bases between them. Germline V gene lookup returns CDR1 MNHNY and CDR2 SVGAGI (reference sequence). CDR3 in DNA: TGTGCCAGCCAGGGGGGATTGGGGACCGGGGAGCTGTTTTTT. This codes for CASQGGLGTGELFF.

The chain links TRBV6-5 to TRBJ1-1; TRBD1 matches 8 bases. V lost 4 bases to trimming and J lost 8 bases; unmatched junction nucleotides: 9. Germline V gene sequence: CDR1 MNHEY, CDR2 SVGAGI. The CDR3 contains 14 residues. The CDR3 region has the DNA TGTGCCAGCAGTTCTACTCTGAGGACAGGGGAAGCTTTCTTT. Protein product: CASSSTLRTGEAFF.

This clone was seen more than once but under ten times. This sequence joins TRBV5-8 and TRBJ2-2, with 10 bases identical to TRBD2. There are 14 residues in the CDR3. Germline lookup yields CDR1 SGHTS and CDR2 YDEGEE. Trimming took 4 bases from V and 8 from J; bases not matched to a gene: 5. CDR3 amino acids: CASSHGTSVGELFF. In nucleotides, the CDR3 is TGTGCCAGCAGCCACGGGACTAGCGTAGGGGAGCTGTTTTTT.

The J gene is TRBJ1-5, the V gene TRBV28; no clear D gene. In germline, CDR1 is MDHEN, CDR2 SYDVKM. The V gene lost 4 bases and the J gene lost 7 bases, with 14 bases spanning the gap. The CDR3 has 14 amino acids. CDR3 sequence (DNA): TGTGCCAGCAGTTCATCGGACGGAGGACAGCCCCAGCATTTT. This gives the protein CASSSSDGGQPQHF.

This clone was seen a single time. The chain combines TRBV10-3 with TRBJ1-5, with a tentative D call TRBD1 (5 bases). V was cut by 0 bases and J by 2 bases, with 17 bases left in between. Germline loops: CDR1 ENHRY, CDR2 SYGVKD. This CDR3 spans 18 amino acids. The CDR3 protein is CAISESAGGGLGNQPQHF. CDR3 DNA sequence: TGTGCCATCAGTGAGTCGGCGGGGGGGGGTTTGGGCAATCAGCCCCAGCATTTT.

This chain joins TRBV19 and TRBJ1-6; 7 bases match TRBD1. The V gene end was trimmed by 7 bases and the J gene end by 7 bases; junction bases not matched to a gene: 7. CDR3 length: 14 residues. Germline V lookup: CDR1 LNHDA, CDR2 SQIVND (reference sequence). The CDR3 region has the DNA TGTGCCAGTACCGACAGGGCGGAAAATTCACCCCTCCACTTT. Its protein is CASTDRAENSPLHF.

The chain has TRBV11-2 and TRBJ2-1; 7 nucleotides match TRBD1. The CDR3 sequence is 14 residues long. Germline CDR1 SGHAT, CDR2 FQNNGV. With V trimmed by 7 bases and J by 2 bases, 5 bases remained unmatched. CDR3 in amino acids: CASKDQGAYNEQFF. In DNA form, the CDR3 reads TGTGCCAGCAAAGACCAGGGGGCCTACAATGAGCAGTTCTTC.

The chain combines TRBV15 with TRBJ2-5; TRBD1 agrees at 9 bases. The ends lost 4 bases at V and 5 bases at J; junction bases unmatched: 5. Germline CDR1 is LNHNV and CDR2 is YYDKDF (reference sequence). The length of the CDR3 is 14 residues. The CDR3 loop is CATSMTGGRETQYF. DNA for the CDR3: TGTGCCACCAGCATGACAGGGGGTCGGGAGACCCAGTACTTC.

The CDR3, as DNA: TGTGCCATGCGAGGGACGTACAGCGGGGCGCTCAATGAGCAGTTCTTC. This translates into CAMRGTYSGALNEQFF. This chain links TRBV10-3 with TRBJ2-1; 7 bases line up with TRBD2. Germline assignment: CDR1 ENHRY and CDR2 SYGVKD. The CDR3 consists of 16 residues. The J segment lost 6 bases and the V segment lost 9 bases, leaving 17 bases of the junction unmatched.

V and J are TRBV7-2 and TRBJ2-3; D might be TRBD1 or TRBD2, each matching 5 bases. Trimming stripped 4 bases from V and 6 bases from J, with 14 bases between. The CDR3 totals 14 residues. Germline values: CDR1 SGHTA, CDR2 FQGNSA. The CDR3 sequence: CASSSKTGTDTQYF. The CDR3 DNA is TGTGCCAGCAGCTCCAAGACTGGGACCGATACGCAGTATTTT.

The rearrangement uses TRBV30 and TRBJ2-3, with D possibly matching TRBD2 (6 bases). The CDR3 covers 16 residues. The V gene's germline CDR1 is GTSNPN and CDR2 SVGIG (reference sequence). The ends were cut back, 3 bases at V and 0 bases at J, with 16 bases in the middle. CDR3 protein: CAWSGGRRTSTDTQYF. The CDR3 DNA sequence: TGTGCCTGGAGCGGGGGACGGAGAACTAGCACAGATACGCAGTATTTT.

The chain combines TRBV5-1 with TRBJ1-1; 8 positions agree with TRBD1. The V and J ends lost 4 bases and 1 base, in that order; junction bases with no gene match: 6. The germline gives CDR1 SGHRS, CDR2 YFSETQ. This CDR3 spans 15 amino acids. The CDR3 DNA sequence: TGCGCCAGCAGCCCCGGGACAGGCCGGAACACTGAAGCTTTCTTT. As protein: CASSPGTGRNTEAFF.

The rearrangement links TRBV4-1 to TRBJ1-2, with D hard to call. Trimming removed 0 bases at V and 1 base at J, with 6 bases between. The CDR3 consists of 14 residues. Germline V gene lookup returns CDR1 MGHRA and CDR2 YSYEKL. Written as DNA, the CDR3 is TGCGCCAGCAGCCAAGACAGTTTTAACTATGGCTACACCTTC. This codes for CASSQDSFNYGYTF.

V usage is TRBV9 and J usage is TRBJ1-5, with D possibly TRBD1 on 5 matching bases. In germline, CDR1 is SGDLS, CDR2 YYNGEE. The CDR3 runs 15 residues. The ends were cut back, 0 bases at V and 6 bases at J, with 13 bases in the middle. DNA of the CDR3: TGTGCCAGCAGCGTAGATTTAGGGGCTGGTCAGCCCCAGCATTTT. Protein sequence: CASSVDLGAGQPQHF.

This chain links TRBV29-1 with TRBJ1-2; D uncertain. This CDR3 is built from 15 residues. V dropped 4 bases and J dropped 2 bases, with 17 bases sitting between them. Germline assignment: CDR1 SQVTM and CDR2 ANQGSEA. CDR3 bases: TGCAGCGTTGGTCTGGCCAACGGAGAAAACTATGGCTACACCTTC. Translating it yields CSVGLANGENYGYTF.

The V gene is TRBV5-1, the J gene TRBJ2-5, with D uncertain. Germline V gene data show CDR1 as SGHRS and CDR2 as YFSETQ. CDR3 size: 13 residues. V was clipped by 0 bases and J by 2 bases, with 5 bases between them. This chain's CDR3 is CASSLDWQETQYF. CDR3 in DNA: TGCGCCAGCAGCTTGGATTGGCAAGAGACCCAGTACTTC.

V gene TRBV7-9 combines with J gene TRBJ2-1; 15 nucleotides line up with TRBD2. With V trimmed by 5 bases and J by 8 bases, 7 bases remained unmatched. Germline V gives CDR1 SEHNR, CDR2 FQNEAQ (reference sequence). This CDR3 is built from 16 residues. The chain's CDR3 is CASSQGLAGGTDEQFF. The CDR3 DNA sequence: TGTGCCAGCAGCCAAGGACTAGCGGGGGGGACGGATGAGCAGTTCTTC. Using reference TRBV7-9 and TRBJ2-1 for the parts outside the CDR3, the full variable domain is DTGVSQNPRHKITKRGQNVTFRCDPISEHNRLYWYRQTLGQGPEFLTYFQNEAQLEKSRLLSDRFSAERPKGSFSTLEIQRTEQGDSAMYLCASSQGLAGGTDEQFFGPGTRLTVL.

This clone occurred a few times. In DNA, the CDR3 is TGTGCCAGCAGTGAAGCAGGGGGCGCGTTGCATTTT. Its protein is CASSEAGGALHF. The genes are TRBV6-1 and TRBJ1-5, with TRBD1 identical over 7 bases. Germline V gene lookup returns CDR1 MNHNS and CDR2 SASEGT. The CDR3 totals 12 residues. With V trimmed by 0 bases and J by 15 bases, 5 bases remained unmatched.

The gene calls are TRBV6-1 and TRBJ2-5; 7 bases map to TRBD1. V lost 7 bases, J lost 2 bases, and 10 bases stayed unmatched. CDR3 length: 15 amino acids. Looked up from germline, CDR1 is MNHNS and CDR2 is SASEGT. The CDR3 loop reads CASNLGGTEQETQYF. CDR3 sequence (DNA): TGTGCCAGCAACCTAGGTGGGACAGAACAAGAGACCCAGTACTTC.